This T cell receptor (beta chain) was sequenced in a study of blood T cell repertoires in COVID-19. Study information: Donors in the United States, Italy and Spain gave samples during acute or convalescent COVID-19. T cells, B-cell-depleted T cells, or PBMCs provided the cDNA or gDNA that served as material.

In the study's own analysis: Estimates of nucleated cell counts were drawn from the amplification of reference gene primers. Clones were sequenced by immunoSEQ multiplex PCR, and TCRdb holds only the in-frame ones, with some missing. The D gene and trimming were derived from the DNA, and the V and J assignments and clone size from that table. The data contain about 400,000 clones, 80% to 90% of them seen just once; the ten biggest clones take up approximately 4.3%. The CDR3 is made up of 19 amino acids. Germline CDR1 and CDR2: SGHRS and YFSETQ. The V gene end was trimmed by 3 bases and the J gene end by 0 bases; junction bases not matched to a gene: 11.

The chain couples TRBV5-1 to TRBJ2-7; 14 bases are shared with TRBD2. The specimen was peripheral blood. This TCR was recovered from a woman in her thirties with acute or convalescent COVID-19. The CDR3 region has the DNA TGCGCCAGCAGCTCCGCCTCGACTAGCGGGGGGGCAAGCTCCTACGAGCAGTACTTC. Its protein is CASSSASTSGGASSYEQYF. Drawing the rest from reference TRBV5-1 and TRBJ2-7, the complete variable domain is KAGVTQTPRYLIKTRGQQVTLSCSPISGHRSVSWYQQTPGQGLQFLFEYFSETQRNKGNFPGRFSGRQFSNSRSEMNVSTLELGDSALYLCASSSASTSGGASSYEQYFGPGTRLTVT.